The 7 T cell receptor beta chains below come from one sample, sequenced in a study of blood T cell repertoires in COVID-19. The table came from immunoSEQ multiplex PCR; TCRdb's copy has only in-frame clones and leaves some out. Here the sample spans hundreds of thousands of clones, roughly nine tenths being singletons. The sequencing input was peripheral blood. The receptors stem from a man aged 18 to 29 with COVID-19, enrolled during active disease.

This chain joins TRBV4-1 and TRBJ2-5, with 11 bases lining up with TRBD2. Trimming took 1 base from V and 4 from J; bases not matched to a gene: 5. The CDR3 has 16 residues. CDR1 is MGHRA and CDR2 is YSYEKL in the germline V gene. The CDR3 bases are TGCGCCAGCAGCCAAGGTGTAGCGGGAGGGGGAGAGACCCAGTACTTC. This codes for CASSQGVAGGGETQYF.

This clone was observed once. This sequence joins TRBV3-1 (or the pseudogene TRBV3-2) and TRBJ2-7; 7 bases fit TRBD1. There are 14 residues in the CDR3. Unmatched junction bases numbered 4, after V lost 4 bases and J lost 1 base. The V gene's germline CDR1 is LGHDT and CDR2 YNNKEL (reference sequence). DNA of the CDR3: TGTGCCAGCAGCCCTTGGACAGGTTCCTACGAGCAGTACTTC. Its translation: CASSPWTGSYEQYF.

V usage is TRBV7-2 and J usage is TRBJ2-7; TRBD2 aligns across 10 bases. Germline lookup yields CDR1 SGHTA and CDR2 FQGNSA. The CDR3 is 15 amino acids. The junction had 3 bases not matched to a gene; V was cut back by 1 base and J by 3 bases. The CDR3 spells CASSLDRLAGYEQYF. In nucleotides, the CDR3 is TGTGCCAGCAGCTTAGACCGACTAGCGGGCTACGAGCAGTACTTC.

This chain uses TRBV5-8 with TRBJ2-5, with TRBD2 matching over 8 bases. CDR3 length equals 15 residues. The V gene's germline CDR1 is SGHTS and CDR2 YDEGEE. The trim removed 4 bases at V and 2 bases at J, leaving 7 bases unmatched. The CDR3 here is CASSPLAGKQETQYF. CDR3 nucleotide sequence: TGTGCCAGCAGCCCTCTAGCGGGTAAACAAGAGACCCAGTACTTC.

The genes are TRBV19 and TRBJ2-3; TRBD1 might be the D (6 bases). CDR1 is LNHDA, CDR2 SQIVND, per germline (reference sequence). V lost 2 bases and J 0 bases, leaving 6 bases between the germline ends. The CDR3 consists of 14 residues. The CDR3 bases are TGTGCCAGTAGTATACAGGGGAGCACAGATACGCAGTATTTT. It yields the protein CASSIQGSTDTQYF.

V is TRBV6-5 and J is TRBJ2-1; TRBD2 aligns across 8 bases. This CDR3 contains 14 residues. Trimming cost V 7 bases and J 10 bases; bases outside gene matches: 12. In germline, CDR1 is MNHEY, CDR2 SVGAGI. CDR3 in amino acids: CASIVSGLGREQFF. In nucleotides, the CDR3 is TGTGCCAGCATAGTTTCGGGACTAGGCCGGGAGCAGTTCTTC.

About this clone itself: Other DNA sequences in this sample translate to the same CDR3. The rearrangement uses TRBV6-5 and TRBJ2-1; D remains unclear. This CDR3 contains 14 residues. V was pared by 2 bases and J by 4 bases, with 9 bases between. The germline V gene encodes CDR1 MNHEY and CDR2 SVGAGI. This CDR3 is CASSYLGGYNEQFF. CDR3 sequence (DNA): TGTGCCAGCAGTTACCTTGGCGGTTACAATGAGCAGTTCTTC.